This TCR beta chain is from a study of response to subunit inactivated influenza vaccine. Study conclusions and caveats: It was suggested by the authors that few new T cells are recruited by each seasonal influenza vaccination.

This clonotype has a count of ten or more. Its target is unknown. CDR1 and CDR2 (germline): MNHEY, SVGEGT. This CDR3 contains 12 residues. V was shortened by 5 bases and J by 1 base, with 5 bases between the two germline ends. Each CDR3 protein is one row after TCRdb ran MiXCR on the RT-PCR reads. The repertoire holds 500,000 to 550,000 distinct CDR3 sequences, with about 7.2% as singletons. This TCR derives from a man aged 45-69 years who received an inactivated influenza vaccine. V is TRBV6-2 or TRBV6-3 and J is TRBJ1-1, with D hard to call. Sequenced material: PBMCs from blood, taken less than 30 months after vaccination. The CDR3 DNA follows: TGTGCCAGCAGTCGAACGAACACTGAAGCTTTCTTT. This translates into CASSRTNTEAFF.